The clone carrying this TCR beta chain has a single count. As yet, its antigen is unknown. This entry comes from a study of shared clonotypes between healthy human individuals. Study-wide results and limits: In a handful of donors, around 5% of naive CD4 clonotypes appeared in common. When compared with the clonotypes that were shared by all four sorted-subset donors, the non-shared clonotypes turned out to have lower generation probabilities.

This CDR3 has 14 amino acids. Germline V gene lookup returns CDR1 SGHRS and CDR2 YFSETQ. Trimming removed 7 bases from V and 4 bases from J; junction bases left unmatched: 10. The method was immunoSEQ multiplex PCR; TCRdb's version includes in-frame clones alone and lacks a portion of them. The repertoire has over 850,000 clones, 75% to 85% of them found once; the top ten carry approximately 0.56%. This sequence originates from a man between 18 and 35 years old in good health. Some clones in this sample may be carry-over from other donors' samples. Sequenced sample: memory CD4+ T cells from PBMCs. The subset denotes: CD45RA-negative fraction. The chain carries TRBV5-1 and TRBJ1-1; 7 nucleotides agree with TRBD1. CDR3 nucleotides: TGCGCCAGCCGCCATACATCAGGGGGCACTGAAGCTTTCTTT. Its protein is CASRHTSGGTEAFF.